Listed below are T cell receptor beta chains from one sample, sequenced in a study of shared T cell receptors in the human thymus. The assay was immunoSEQ multiplex PCR, and TCRdb's table has in-frame clones only and misses some. The sample yields more than 550,000 clones, more than 75% seen once. The data were also submitted as part of a second study, on human thymus T cells.

The sequencing input was thymocytes. The receptors originated from a boy younger than two with a congenital heart defect. Each CDR3 is given with its conserved first and last residue. D genes are given only for firm matches. Where a row states a size, it is once, few, many or the class of an expanded clone; other rows omit it.

cdr3_nt cdr3_aa d_call clone_size cdr3_length j_call v_call
TGTGCCAGCAGCTCAACACCGGGACTAGCGGCCCTTGAGCAGTTCTTC CASSSTPGLAALEQFF TRBD2 . 16 TRBJ2-1 TRBV5-6
TGTGCCAGCAGCGCAATTCACCTAGGGGCTGCTCTGGAAGAGACCCAGTACTTC CASSAIHLGAALEETQYF . . 18 TRBJ2-5 TRBV13
TGTGCCAGCTCACCTTTCCCAGTTTACTACAATGAGCAGTTCTTC CASSPFPVYYNEQFF . . 15 TRBJ2-1 TRBV18
TGTGCCAGCAGGGGGAGGGGCGAGTTTCGTAGCAATCAGCCCCAGCATTTT CASRGRGEFRSNQPQHF . . 17 TRBJ1-5 TRBV28
TGTGCCAGCAGACACAGGGATGGCTACACCTTC CASRHRDGYTF . once 11 TRBJ1-2 TRBV6-4
TGTGCCATCAGTGAGTTGAAACGGGGGGACACAGATACGCAGTATTTT CAISELKRGDTDTQYF TRBD2 . 16 TRBJ2-3 TRBV10-3
TGTGCCAGCAGCTCCGACAGGGTCACGCATTCACCCCTCCACTTT CASSSDRVTHSPLHF TRBD1 . 15 TRBJ1-6 TRBV14
TGTGCCAGCAGCCAACGAGAACAGGGAGCGGGAAACACCATATATTTT CASSQREQGAGNTIYF . . 16 TRBJ1-3 TRBV14
TGTGCCAGCAGCTCGCCCACCGGGACAGGAGGAAGTAGTGGAAACACCATATATTTT CASSSPTGTGGSSGNTIYF TRBD1 . 19 TRBJ1-3 TRBV7-2
TGTGCTAGTGGTGTGGACAGGGACTATGGCTACACCTTC CASGVDRDYGYTF TRBD1 . 13 TRBJ1-2 TRBV12-5
TGCGCCAGCAGCCCAAAACGGAGGAGGGGAGGGACTGAAGCTTTCTTT CASSPKRRRGGTEAFF . few 16 TRBJ1-1 TRBV4-3
TGTGCCAGCGTGGTAGGGGGTACGTCGATGAACACTGAAGCTTTCTTT CASVVGGTSMNTEAFF . . 16 TRBJ1-1 TRBV7-9
TGCGCCAGCAGCCAAGAAGGGAAGTCCGGGCTCGGGAGGGGCTACTACGAGCAGTACTTC CASSQEGKSGLGRGYYEQYF TRBD2 . 20 TRBJ2-7 TRBV4-1
TGTGCCTGGAGTGTGGGGCGCTACGAGCAGTACTTC CAWSVGRYEQYF . . 12 TRBJ2-7 TRBV30
TGTGCCAGTAGTAGACACACGAACACTGAAGCTTTCTTT CASSRHTNTEAFF . once 13 TRBJ1-1 TRBV19
TGCGCCAGCAGCCAAGTAGACAGGGCTCAAGAGACCCAGTACTTC CASSQVDRAQETQYF TRBD1 . 15 TRBJ2-5 TRBV4-3
TGCGCCAGCAGCCCCTCAGAAATTCGGGAGGGACGCACCGGGGAGCTGTTTTTT CASSPSEIREGRTGELFF TRBD2 . 18 TRBJ2-2 TRBV4-3
TGTGCCAGCAGCACCCGGGGGGGCACTGAGCAGTTCTTC CASSTRGGTEQFF TRBD2 . 13 TRBJ2-1 TRBV6-5
TGTGCCAGCAGTACAGGGCGCCTGAGGGATTCACCCCTCCACTTT CASSTGRLRDSPLHF . . 15 TRBJ1-6 TRBV5-6
TGTGCCAGCAGCCAAGAGGGGGGGGACGTCAGGAACACTGAAGCTTTCTTT CASSQEGGDVRNTEAFF . . 17 TRBJ1-1 TRBV4-2
TGCGCCAGCAGCCGCCAGGATCACCACAATGAGCAGTTCTTC CASSRQDHHNEQFF . . 14 TRBJ2-1 TRBV5-1
TGTGCCAGCAGCGCTCACAAGGGGACCTACGAGCAGTACTTC CASSAHKGTYEQYF . . 14 TRBJ2-7 TRBV7-9
TGTGCCAGCAGTTTAGGGGCAGGGGCCGAGTACTTC CASSLGAGAEYF . . 12 TRBJ2-5 TRBV28
TGCGCCAGCAGCCCCCTCCCTAGAAACTCTGGAAACACCATATATTTT CASSPLPRNSGNTIYF . . 16 TRBJ1-3 TRBV4-3
TGTGCCAGCAGACGCGACGGGACAGGGGCCTACGAGCAGTACTTC CASRRDGTGAYEQYF TRBD1 . 15 TRBJ2-7 TRBV6-1
TGTGCCAGCAGCTTATTACATCGCGGGTCCCCTAGCACAGATACGCAGTATTTT CASSLLHRGSPSTDTQYF . . 18 TRBJ2-3 TRBV7-3
TGTGCCAGCAGCTCAAACCGGGACAGGGGCAACAATGAGCAGTTCTTC CASSSNRDRGNNEQFF TRBD1 . 16 TRBJ2-1 TRBV11-3
TGTGCCAGCAGTTTCTTTAGACGGCGGGAGACAGATACGCAGTATTTT CASSFFRRRETDTQYF TRBD2 once 16 TRBJ2-3 TRBV27
TGTGCCAGCAGTTACTCCGAGGGTCCCTATAATTCCCCCCTCCACTTT CASSYSEGPYNSPLHF . once 16 TRBJ1-6 TRBV6-5
TGTGCCAGCAGCTTAACTAGCGGCGAAGTAGAGAGCTCCTACGAGCAGTACTTC CASSLTSGEVESSYEQYF TRBD2 few 18 TRBJ2-7 TRBV7-9
TGTGCCAGCAGTTTTGTCAGGGGGCGGAACGAGCAGTACTTC CASSFVRGRNEQYF TRBD1 . 14 TRBJ2-7 TRBV28
TGTGCCAGCAGCATCGGGGACAGGATAGCCAAAAACATTCAGTACTTC CASSIGDRIAKNIQYF TRBD1 . 16 TRBJ2-4 TRBV7-2
TGTGCCAGCAGTTTGACCCGGACAGGTTATAGCAATCAGCCCCAGCATTTT CASSLTRTGYSNQPQHF TRBD1 once 17 TRBJ1-5 TRBV28
TGTGCCAGCAGCTCACGGGGGGGCCGACATAATTCACCCCTCCACTTT CASSSRGGRHNSPLHF . . 16 TRBJ1-6 TRBV5-6
TGTGCCATCGAGACGGGACTGTCGAACACCGGGGAGCTGTTTTTT CAIETGLSNTGELFF . . 15 TRBJ2-2 TRBV6-1
TGTGCCAGCGAAGCGGGGGATACCTACAATGAGCAGTTCTTC CASEAGDTYNEQFF TRBD2 . 14 TRBJ2-1 TRBV28
TGTGCCACCAGCAGCTCGACAGGGGGCCTAGAGTATGGCTACACCTTC CATSSSTGGLEYGYTF TRBD1 . 16 TRBJ1-2 TRBV15
TGTGCCATCAGCGCAGGGTCCTCCTACGAGCAGTACTTC CAISAGSSYEQYF . . 13 TRBJ2-7 TRBV10-3
TGCGCCAGCAGCCCAGGGGTAGAGACCCAGTACTTC CASSPGVETQYF . . 12 TRBJ2-5 TRBV4-1
TGTGCCAGCAGTTACTTGGACGGGGAATGCGAGCAGTACTTC CASSYLDGECEQYF . . 14 TRBJ2-7 TRBV6-5
TGTGCCAGCAGACCTCCGGGACAGGGTTCCTACGAGCAGTACTTC CASRPPGQGSYEQYF TRBD1 . 15 TRBJ2-7 TRBV6-6
TGTGCCAGCAGCGGACGGACTAGCGGGCCGGGAGAGACCCAGTACTTC CASSGRTSGPGETQYF TRBD2 . 16 TRBJ2-5 TRBV9